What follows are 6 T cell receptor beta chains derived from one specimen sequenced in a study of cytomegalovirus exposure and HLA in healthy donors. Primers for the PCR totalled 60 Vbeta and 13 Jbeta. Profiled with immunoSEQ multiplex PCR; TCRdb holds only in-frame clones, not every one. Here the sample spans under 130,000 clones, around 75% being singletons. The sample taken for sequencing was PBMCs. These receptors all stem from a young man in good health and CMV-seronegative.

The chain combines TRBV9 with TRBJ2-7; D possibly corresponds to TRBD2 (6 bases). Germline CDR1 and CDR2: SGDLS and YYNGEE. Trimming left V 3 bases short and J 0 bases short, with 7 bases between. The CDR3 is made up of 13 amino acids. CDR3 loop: CASSGDFSYEQYF. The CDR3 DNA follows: TGTGCCAGCAGCGGGGACTTCTCCTACGAGCAGTACTTC.

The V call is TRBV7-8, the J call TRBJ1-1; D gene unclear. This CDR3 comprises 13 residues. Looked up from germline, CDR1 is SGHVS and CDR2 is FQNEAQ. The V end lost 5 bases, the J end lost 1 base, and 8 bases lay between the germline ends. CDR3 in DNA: TGTGCCAGCAGCACCTCAGGGAACACTGAAGCTTTCTTT. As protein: CASSTSGNTEAFF.

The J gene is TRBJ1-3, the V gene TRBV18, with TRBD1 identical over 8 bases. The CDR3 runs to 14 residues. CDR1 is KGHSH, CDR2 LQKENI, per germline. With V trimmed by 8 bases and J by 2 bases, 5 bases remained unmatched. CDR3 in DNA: TGTGCCAGCGCTTCACAGGGGGCTGGAAACACCATATATTTT. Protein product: CASASQGAGNTIYF.

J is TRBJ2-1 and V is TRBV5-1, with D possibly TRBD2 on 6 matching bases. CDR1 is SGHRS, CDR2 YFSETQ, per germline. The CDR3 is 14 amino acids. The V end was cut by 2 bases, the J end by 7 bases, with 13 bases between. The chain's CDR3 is CASSFAGMMNEQFF. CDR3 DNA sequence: TGCGCCAGCAGCTTTGCGGGAATGATGAATGAGCAGTTCTTC.

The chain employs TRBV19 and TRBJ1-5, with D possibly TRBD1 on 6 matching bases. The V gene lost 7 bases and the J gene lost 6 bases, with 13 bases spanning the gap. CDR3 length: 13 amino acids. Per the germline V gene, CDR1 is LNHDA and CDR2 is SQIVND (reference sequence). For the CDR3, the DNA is TGTGCCAGTACCCCACAGGGACGTCAGCCCCAGCATTTT. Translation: CASTPQGRQPQHF.

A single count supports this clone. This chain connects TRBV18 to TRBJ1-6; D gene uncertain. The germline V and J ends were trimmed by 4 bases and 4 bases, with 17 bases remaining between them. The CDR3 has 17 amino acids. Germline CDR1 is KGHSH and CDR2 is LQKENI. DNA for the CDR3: TGTGCCAGCTCACGGTCGGGAACAGAGTTGTATAATTCACCCCTCCACTTT. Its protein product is CASSRSGTELYNSPLHF.